These 32 T cell receptor beta chains originate from one sample sequenced in a study of T cell responses to AZD1222 COVID-19 vaccine. The data were produced by immunoSEQ multiplex PCR, yet TCRdb's version contains in-frame clones alone and is incomplete. The sample comprises 90,000 to 150,000 clones, roughly nine tenths of which are singletons, and 2.4% rests with the top ten. Sequenced here: peripheral blood, sampled on day 0 of AZD1222 vaccination. These receptors came from an adult in good health.

This clone was recorded once. This chain links TRBV20-1 with TRBJ1-5, with a weak D call TRBD1 (5 bases). The germline V gene has CDR1 DFQATT and CDR2 SNEGSKA (reference sequence). The length of the CDR3 is 16 residues. The V end lost 3 bases, the J end lost 0 bases, and 15 bases lay between the germline ends. The CDR3 nucleotides are TGCAGTGCTAGTGCCCCGGGGGGGGGTAGCAATCAGCCCCAGCATTTT. Translation gives CSASAPGGGSNQPQHF.

The V gene is TRBV6-5, the J gene TRBJ2-5; D could derive from TRBD1 or TRBD2 (5 bases each). The CDR3 is 13 residues long. Trimming removed 7 bases from V and 5 bases from J, with 14 bases in between. Germline CDR1 is MNHEY and CDR2 is SVGAGI. CDR3 in amino acids: CASILGARETQYF. CDR3 DNA: TGTGCCAGCATTCTCGGGGCCCGGGAGACCCAGTACTTC.

The genes are TRBV18 and TRBJ2-7, with 11 bases fitting TRBD1. This CDR3 contains 15 residues. Germline V gene data show CDR1 as KGHSH and CDR2 as LQKENI. The V segment lost 3 bases and the J segment 0 bases; nucleotides outside the gene matches: 1. CDR3 sequence reads: CASSPGQGGSYEQYF. CDR3 nucleotide sequence: TGTGCCAGCTCACCGGGACAGGGGGGCTCCTACGAGCAGTACTTC.

This rearrangement joins TRBV7-3 to TRBJ2-1, with TRBD2 matching 10 bases. Germline V lookup: CDR1 SGHTA, CDR2 FQGTGA. This CDR3 is 20 amino acids long. V shed 5 bases, J shed 2 bases, and the junction held 18 bases outside the gene matches. Written as DNA, the CDR3 is TGTGCCAGCAGCCCCGCCGGGCTAGCGGGGGCGGGTGGGACCTACAATGAGCAGTTCTTC. Amino acids: CASSPAGLAGAGGTYNEQFF.

This sequence joins TRBV6-5 and TRBJ1-1; 7 bases are a match to TRBD1. Germline trimming cut 2 bases from V and 2 bases from J; bases unmatched to any gene: 5. Germline V gene data show CDR1 as MNHEY and CDR2 as SVGAGI. This CDR3 spans 15 amino acids. The CDR3 reads CASSYRDRLNTEAFF. The CDR3 region has the DNA TGTGCCAGCAGTTACCGGGACAGATTAAACACTGAAGCTTTCTTT.

The chain links TRBV19 to TRBJ2-2; no reliable D call. Germline V CDR1 and CDR2: LNHDA, SQIVND (reference sequence). The length of the CDR3 is 13 residues. Trimming cost V 4 bases and J 4 bases, with 7 bases left between them. The CDR3 sequence: CASSTFLTGELFF. CDR3 coding DNA: TGTGCCAGTAGTACCTTCCTCACCGGGGAGCTGTTTTTT.

The chain is built from TRBV2 and TRBJ2-1; D perhaps matches TRBD1 (6 bases). This CDR3 contains 14 residues. Per the germline V gene, CDR1 is SNHLY and CDR2 is FYNNEI. Trimming removed 6 bases at V and 8 bases at J, with 17 bases between. The CDR3 DNA reads as TGTGCCAGCAGGGAGCACAGGGCCATCCATGAGCAGTTCTTC. This gives the protein CASREHRAIHEQFF. Filled out from reference TRBV2 and TRBJ2-1, the complete variable domain reads EPEVTQTPSHQVTQMGQEVILRCVPISNHLYFYWYRQILGQKVEFLVSFYNNEISEKSEIFDDQFSVERPDGSNFTLKIRSTKLEDSAMYFCASREHRAIHEQFFGPGTRLTVL.

V usage is TRBV6-5 and J usage is TRBJ1-1; 8 bases line up with TRBD1. This CDR3 is 14 amino acids long. The junction had 7 bases not matched to a gene; V was cut back by 6 bases and J by 4 bases. CDR1 MNHEY and CDR2 SVGAGI come from the germline V gene. The CDR3 DNA sequence: TGTGCCAGCAGGAAACAGGGGGACTCCACTGAAGCTTTCTTT. Its protein product is CASRKQGDSTEAFF.

V and J are TRBV24-1 and TRBJ2-3; 7 bases are shared with TRBD2. Germline assignment: CDR1 KGHDR and CDR2 SFDVKD. Unmatched junction bases numbered 11, after V lost 3 bases and J lost 9 bases. The CDR3 is made up of 15 amino acids. The CDR3 DNA is TGTGCCACCAGTGATCCAGCGGGGACGTTCGTAACGCAGTATTTT. The encoded protein is CATSDPAGTFVTQYF.

V usage is TRBV28 and J usage is TRBJ2-7; 7 bases map to TRBD1. Germline trimming cut 7 bases from V and 2 bases from J; bases unmatched to any gene: 8. This CDR3 region has 14 residues. Germline values: CDR1 MDHEN, CDR2 SYDVKM. CDR3 sequence reads: CASTNWDRTYEQYF. The CDR3 DNA is TGTGCCAGCACCAACTGGGACAGAACCTACGAGCAGTACTTC.

The J gene is TRBJ2-5, the V gene TRBV30; 7 bases match TRBD1. Germline CDR1 and CDR2: GTSNPN and SVGIG (reference sequence). CDR3 length: 14 amino acids. J lost 2 bases, V lost 4 bases, and 7 bases had no gene match. CDR3 sequence reads: CAWKETGRQETQYF. For the CDR3, the DNA is TGTGCCTGGAAAGAGACAGGGCGGCAAGAGACCCAGTACTTC.

This rearrangement joins TRBV7-9 to TRBJ2-7; 14 bases align to TRBD2. The ends lost 5 bases at V and 0 bases at J; junction bases unmatched: 12. This CDR3 is built from 19 residues. In germline, CDR1 is SEHNR, CDR2 FQNEAQ (reference sequence). This chain's CDR3 is CASSQGLAGAGTYSYEQYF. CDR3 sequence (DNA): TGTGCCAGCAGCCAGGGACTAGCGGGAGCAGGGACTTACTCCTACGAGCAGTACTTC. The full variable domain, with the rest looked up from reference TRBV7-9 and TRBJ2-7, is DTGVSQNPRHKITKRGQNVTFRCDPISEHNRLYWYRQTLGQGPEFLTYFQNEAQLEKSRLLSDRFSAERPKGSFSTLEIQRTEQGDSAMYLCASSQGLAGAGTYSYEQYFGPGTRLTVT.

The rearrangement links TRBV19 to TRBJ2-1; weak D call: TRBD2 (5 bases). CDR3 size: 17 residues. V was clipped by 6 bases and J by 1 base, with 19 bases between them. The germline V gene encodes CDR1 LNHDA and CDR2 SQIVND (reference sequence). The CDR3 coding sequence is TGTGCCAGTAGCTCCGACCGGGATTCCCTTTCCTACAATGAGCAGTTCTTC. Translation gives CASSSDRDSLSYNEQFF.

V usage is TRBV28 and J usage is TRBJ2-2; 7 bases map to TRBD1. The CDR3 is 13 amino acids. Germline assignment: CDR1 MDHEN and CDR2 SYDVKM. Trimming took 7 bases from V and 3 from J; bases not matched to a gene: 2. Here the CDR3 reads CASKQGYTGELFF. CDR3 DNA: TGTGCCAGCAAACAGGGGTACACCGGGGAGCTGTTTTTT. The variable domain in full, completed from reference TRBV28 and TRBJ2-2, reads DVKVTQSSRYLVKRTGEKVFLECVQDMDHENMFWYRQDPGLGLRLIYFSYDVKMKEKGDIPEGYSVSREKKERFSLILESASTNQTSMYLCASKQGYTGELFFGEGSRLTVL.

The chain couples TRBV15 to TRBJ1-6, with D tentatively TRBD1 (5 bases). From germline, CDR1 is LNHNV and CDR2 YYDKDF (reference sequence). V was trimmed by 3 bases and J by 2 bases, leaving 11 bases between them. This CDR3 has 16 residues. The CDR3 coding sequence is TGTGCCACCAGCAGGCCGGGGGGTACCTATAATTCACCCCTCCACTTT. Its translation is CATSRPGGTYNSPLHF.

The CDR3 spells CASSGTSGSYNEQFF. CDR3 nucleotide sequence: TGTGCCAGCAGCGGGACTAGCGGGAGCTACAATGAGCAGTTCTTC. The chain uses TRBV9 and TRBJ2-1; 13 bases are shared with TRBD2. Germline CDR1 and CDR2: SGDLS and YYNGEE. This CDR3 spans 15 amino acids. The junction had 0 bases not matched to a gene; V was cut back by 3 bases and J by 3 bases.

This chain links TRBV6-6 with TRBJ1-4, with TRBD1 as a possible D gene (6 bases). This CDR3 is built from 15 residues. Trimming took 0 bases from V and 7 from J, leaving 12 bases between them. Germline lookup yields CDR1 MNHNY and CDR2 SVGAGI (reference sequence). The CDR3 nucleotides are TGTGCCAGCAGTTACTCTAGGGGGGCTGGTGAAAAACTGTTTTTT. Encoded protein: CASSYSRGAGEKLFF.

This rearrangement joins TRBV6-5 to TRBJ2-7; 8 positions match TRBD2. The CDR3 spans 13 residues. V was pared by 6 bases and J by 3 bases, with 4 bases of the junction left unmatched. Per the germline V gene, CDR1 is MNHEY and CDR2 is SVGAGI. The CDR3 here is CASSRGGHYEQYF. The CDR3 DNA reads as TGTGCCAGCAGCCGGGGGGGGCACTACGAGCAGTACTTC.

This rearrangement joins TRBV28 to TRBJ2-7; unclear D gene. CDR1 is MDHEN and CDR2 is SYDVKM in the germline V gene. The CDR3 is 15 amino acids. The V gene lost 5 bases and the J gene lost 3 bases, with 17 bases spanning the gap. CDR3 sequence (DNA): TGTGCCAGCAGTCTCTACCCGGGTCCTAACTACGAGCAGTACTTC. Encoded protein: CASSLYPGPNYEQYF.

The V and J genes are TRBV5-1 and TRBJ2-2; D tentatively fits TRBD1 or TRBD2 (7 bases each). The CDR3 contains 15 residues. Germline CDR1 reads SGHRS; CDR2 reads YFSETQ. Trimming took off 3 bases at V and 5 bases at J, with 14 bases between the two ends. Written as DNA, the CDR3 is TGCGCCAGCAGCTCCACAGGGGAGGGGACCGGGGAGCTGTTTTTT. Its translation: CASSSTGEGTGELFF.

This chain links TRBV5-1 with TRBJ1-4; the match to TRBD1 covers 9 bases. V lost 3 bases and J lost 6; bases outside the gene matches: 3. CDR3 length: 14 residues. The V gene's germline CDR1 is SGHRS and CDR2 YFSETQ. CDR3 sequence reads: CASSSRQGDEKLFF. DNA of the CDR3: TGCGCCAGCAGCTCCCGACAGGGGGATGAAAAACTGTTTTTT.

The chain is built from TRBV5-4 and TRBJ2-7, with D perhaps TRBD1 or TRBD2 (5 bases each). V was cut by 4 bases and J by 3 bases, with 20 bases left in between. CDR3 length equals 16 residues. Germline lookup yields CDR1 SGHNT and CDR2 YYREEE (reference sequence). The CDR3 sequence: CASSTGGPGAVYEQYF. The CDR3 nucleotides read TGTGCCAGCAGCACCGGTGGGCCCGGGGCAGTCTACGAGCAGTACTTC.

CDR3 loop: CAWSYPGQGINQPQHF. The CDR3 DNA is TGTGCCTGGAGCTACCCGGGACAGGGGATCAATCAGCCCCAGCATTTT. The chain has TRBV30 and TRBJ1-5; 10 bases fit TRBD1. The CDR3 loop spans 16 amino acids. The germline gives CDR1 GTSNPN, CDR2 SVGIG (reference sequence). After removal of 3 bases from V and 3 bases from J, the junction contained 8 bases not matched to a gene.

V gene TRBV19 combines with J gene TRBJ1-5, with D perhaps TRBD1 (5 bases). V gave up 4 bases and J gave up 5 bases, with 6 bases separating them. The germline gives CDR1 LNHDA, CDR2 SQIVND (reference sequence). The CDR3 is 12 residues long. The CDR3 DNA reads as TGTGCCAGTAGTAAGGGGTATCAGCCCCAGCATTTT. This sequence encodes CASSKGYQPQHF.

This clone was picked up one time. The rearrangement joins TRBV5-4 to TRBJ2-2; TRBD1 or TRBD2 may be the D gene (5 bases each). V lost 4 bases and J 7 bases, leaving 14 bases between the germline ends. Germline-derived CDR1 and CDR2 are SGHNT and YYREEE (reference sequence). The CDR3 contains 14 residues. CDR3 sequence (DNA): TGTGCCAGCAGCCCGGTGGGGGAAGGCGGGGAGCTGTTTTTT. Translated, it gives CASSPVGEGGELFF.

The chain employs TRBV30 and TRBJ1-2; no clear D gene. V gave up 0 bases and J gave up 4 bases, with 30 bases separating them. The germline V gene has CDR1 GTSNPN and CDR2 SVGIG (reference sequence). This CDR3 comprises 20 residues. CDR3 region: CAWSVPGEGLSKYRGYGYTF. In DNA form, the CDR3 reads TGTGCCTGGAGTGTACCGGGTGAGGGTTTATCAAAATATAGAGGCTATGGCTACACCTTC.

This rearrangement joins TRBV6-5 to TRBJ1-2, with TRBD1 matching 9 bases. Trimming took 4 bases from V and 2 from J; bases not matched to a gene: 5. CDR3 length: 15 amino acids. From germline, CDR1 is MNHEY and CDR2 SVGAGI. The CDR3 sequence: CASSLTGTGNYGYTF. The DNA for the CDR3 is TGTGCCAGCAGTTTGACCGGGACAGGGAACTATGGCTACACCTTC.

J is TRBJ2-7 and V is TRBV5-4; weak D call: TRBD2 (6 bases). CDR3 length equals 18 residues. CDR1 is SGHNT, CDR2 YYREEE, per germline (reference sequence). With 1 base removed from V and 1 base from J, the gap between germline ends came to 21 bases. The DNA of the CDR3 is TGTGCCAGCAGCTTGCCCGGTAGGGCGGGGCCAATTTCCTACGAGCAGTACTTC. It yields the protein CASSLPGRAGPISYEQYF.

V gene TRBV18 combines with J gene TRBJ2-3, with a tentative D call TRBD1 (5 bases). Germline V lookup: CDR1 KGHSH, CDR2 LQKENI. V gave up 0 bases and J gave up 1 base, with 5 bases separating them. The CDR3 extends over 14 amino acids. The CDR3 reads CASSPPGRTDTQYF. The CDR3 DNA is TGTGCCAGCTCACCACCGGGGCGCACAGATACGCAGTATTTT.

V and J are TRBV18 and TRBJ1-1; D not resolved. The V and J ends lost 6 bases and 3 bases respectively, with 14 bases between them. CDR1 and CDR2 (germline): KGHSH, LQKENI. CDR3 length: 14 residues. CDR3 sequence reads: CASSLVQGDTEAFF. The CDR3 coding sequence is TGTGCCAGCTCGCTGGTCCAAGGTGACACTGAAGCTTTCTTT.

J is TRBJ1-2 and V is TRBV5-1, with 7 positions matching TRBD1. CDR1 is SGHRS and CDR2 is YFSETQ in the germline V gene. The CDR3 sequence is 16 residues long. V lost 1 base, J lost 2 bases, and 8 bases stayed unmatched. In DNA, the CDR3 is TGCGCCAGCAGCTTGCTCTCCAGGGGGGCGAACTATGGCTACACCTTC. It codes for CASSLLSRGANYGYTF.

The chain joins TRBV19 to TRBJ1-1, with D perhaps matching TRBD1 (5 bases). V lost 2 bases, J lost 7 bases, and 14 bases lay in between. This CDR3 is built from 14 residues. CDR1 is LNHDA and CDR2 is SQIVND in the germline V gene (reference sequence). The CDR3 region is CASSILGGLVEAFF. In nucleotides, the CDR3 is TGTGCCAGTAGTATATTGGGGGGATTGGTTGAAGCTTTCTTT.